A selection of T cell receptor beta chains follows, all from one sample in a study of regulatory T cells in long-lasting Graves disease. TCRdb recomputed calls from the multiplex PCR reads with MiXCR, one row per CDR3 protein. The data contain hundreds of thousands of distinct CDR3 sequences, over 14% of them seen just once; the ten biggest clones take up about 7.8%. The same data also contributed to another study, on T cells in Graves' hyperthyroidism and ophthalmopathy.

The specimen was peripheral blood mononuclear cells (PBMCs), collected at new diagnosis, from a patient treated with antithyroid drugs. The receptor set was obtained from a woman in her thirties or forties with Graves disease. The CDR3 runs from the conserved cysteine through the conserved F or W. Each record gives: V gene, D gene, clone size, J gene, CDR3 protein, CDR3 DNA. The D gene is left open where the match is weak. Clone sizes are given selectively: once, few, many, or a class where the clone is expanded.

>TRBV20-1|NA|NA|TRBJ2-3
CSARGTDTQYF
TGCAGTGCTAGAGGAACAGATACGCAGTATTTT
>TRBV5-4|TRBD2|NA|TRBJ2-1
CASSLEPGLPNEQFF
TGTGCCAGCAGCTTGGAACCGGGACTACCCAATGAGCAGTTCTTC
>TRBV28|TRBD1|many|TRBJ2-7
CARREPPGQGCYEQYF
TGTGCCAGGCGGGAGCCCCCGGGACAGGGTTGTTACGAGCAGTACTTC
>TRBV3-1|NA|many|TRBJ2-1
CASRPGTNYNEQFF
TGTGCCAGCAGACCCGGGACCAACTACAATGAGCAGTTCTTC
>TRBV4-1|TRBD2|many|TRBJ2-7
CASSLSGNAYEQYF
TGCGCCAGCAGCCTTAGCGGGAACGCCTACGAGCAGTACTTC
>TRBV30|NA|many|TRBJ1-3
CAGSRDPGNTIYF
TGTGCCGGATCCCGGGATCCTGGAAACACCATATATTTT
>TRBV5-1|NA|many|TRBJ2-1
CASSLLGGHYNEQFF
TGCGCCAGCAGCTTGCTTGGGGGCCACTACAATGAGCAGTTCTTC
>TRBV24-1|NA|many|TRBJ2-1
CATSDLVFAGTNEQFF
TGTGCCACCAGTGATTTGGTGTTCGCCGGTACCAATGAGCAGTTCTTC
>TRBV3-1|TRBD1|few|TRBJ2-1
CASSDIQGRHEQFF
TGTGCCAGCAGCGACATACAGGGGCGGCATGAGCAGTTCTTC
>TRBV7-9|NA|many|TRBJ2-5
CASSRQETQYF
TGTGCCAGCAGCCGCCAAGAGACCCAGTACTTC
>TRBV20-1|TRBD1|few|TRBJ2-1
CSARDPRTGKDEQFF
TGCAGTGCTAGAGATCCCCGGACAGGGAAGGATGAGCAGTTCTTC
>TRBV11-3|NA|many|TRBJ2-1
CASSTYRSSYNEQFF
TGTGCCAGCAGCACTTACAGGAGCTCCTACAATGAGCAGTTCTTC
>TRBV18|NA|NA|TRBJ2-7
CASSPRRGDPYEQYF
TGTGCCAGCTCACCAAGGCGCGGGGACCCCTACGAGCAGTACTTC
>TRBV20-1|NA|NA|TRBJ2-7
CSARDGLVGHEQYF
TGCAGTGCTAGAGACGGGCTAGTGGGCCACGAGCAGTACTTC
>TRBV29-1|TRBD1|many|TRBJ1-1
CSVRGQIMNTEAFF
TGCAGCGTCCGGGGACAGATAATGAACACTGAAGCTTTCTTT
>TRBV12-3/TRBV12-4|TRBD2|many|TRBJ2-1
CASSTLAPYSYNEQFF
TGTGCCAGCAGTACACTAGCGCCTTACTCCTACAATGAGCAGTTCTTC
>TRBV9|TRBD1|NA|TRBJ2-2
CASSVGTGGDTGELFF
TGTGCCAGCAGCGTAGGAACAGGGGGTGACACCGGGGAGCTGTTTTTT
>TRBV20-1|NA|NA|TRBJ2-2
CSAGILTGELFF
TGCAGTGCCGGGATATTAACCGGGGAGCTGTTTTTT
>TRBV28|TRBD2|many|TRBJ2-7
CASSSKTSAPYEQYF
TGTGCCAGCAGTTCCAAGACTAGCGCGCCCTACGAGCAGTACTTC
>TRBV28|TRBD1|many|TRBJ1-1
CASSPRIYLPGQGAQGGAPEAFF
TGTGCCAGCAGTCCCCGAATATACTTACCGGGACAGGGGGCGCAAGGTGGGGCCCCTGAAGCTTTCTTT
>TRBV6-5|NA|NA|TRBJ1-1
CASSYRGHSTEAFF
TGTGCCAGCAGTTACCGGGGGCATAGCACTGAAGCTTTCTTT
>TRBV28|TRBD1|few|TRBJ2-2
CASSWTGNGGELFF
TGTGCCAGCAGTTGGACAGGGAACGGCGGGGAGCTGTTTTTT
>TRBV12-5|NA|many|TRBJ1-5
CASGLDGGGTQHF
TGTGCTAGTGGTTTGGACGGGGGTGGGACGCAGCATTTT
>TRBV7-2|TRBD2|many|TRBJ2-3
CASRPKRESADTQYF
TGTGCCAGCAGACCTAAGCGGGAGTCCGCAGATACGCAGTATTTT
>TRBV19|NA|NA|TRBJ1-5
CASTHSGSNQPQHF
TGTGCCAGTACCCATTCCGGAAGCAATCAGCCCCAGCATTTT
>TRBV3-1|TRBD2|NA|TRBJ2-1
CASSRSVLAGTNEQFF
TGTGCCAGCAGCCGGTCAGTACTAGCGGGAACCAATGAGCAGTTCTTC
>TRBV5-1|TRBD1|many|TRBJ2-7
CASSLTAGGTYEQYF
TGCGCCAGCAGCTTGACGGCAGGGGGTACCTACGAGCAGTACTTC
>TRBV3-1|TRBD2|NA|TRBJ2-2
CASSYHPSTSGSMYTGELFF
TGTGCCAGCAGCTATCACCCCTCGACTAGCGGGAGTATGTACACCGGGGAGCTGTTTTTT
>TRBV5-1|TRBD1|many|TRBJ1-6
CASSFTLTGGTNSPLHF
TGCGCCAGCAGCTTTACATTGACAGGGGGGACCAATTCACCCCTCCACTTT
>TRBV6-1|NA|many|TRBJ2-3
CASGSGLGDTQYF
TGTGCCAGCGGTAGCGGATTGGGAGATACGCAGTATTTT
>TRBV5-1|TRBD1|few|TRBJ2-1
CASSFQDRGGNEQFF
TGCGCCAGCAGCTTTCAGGACAGGGGAGGCAATGAGCAGTTCTTC
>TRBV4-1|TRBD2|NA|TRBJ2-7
CASSPPRLAGGQEQYF
TGCGCCAGCAGCCCCCCCAGACTAGCGGGAGGGCAAGAGCAGTACTTC
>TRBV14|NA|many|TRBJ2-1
CASSQERTASTWGGPYNEQFF
TGTGCCAGCAGCCAGGAGAGGACAGCCAGTACATGGGGAGGGCCTTACAATGAGCAGTTCTTC
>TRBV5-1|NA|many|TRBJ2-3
CASSLEVPFTDTQYF
TGCGCCAGCAGCTTGGAGGTACCCTTCACAGATACGCAGTATTTT
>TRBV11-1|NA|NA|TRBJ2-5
CASSLRQVQETQYF
TGTGCCAGCAGCCTGAGACAGGTTCAAGAGACCCAGTACTTC
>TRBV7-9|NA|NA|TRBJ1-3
CASSQTGRSGNTIYF
TGTGCCAGCAGCCAGACAGGTCGTTCTGGAAACACCATATATTTT
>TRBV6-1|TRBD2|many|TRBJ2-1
CASTGLAGAYNEQFF
TGTGCCAGCACCGGCCTAGCGGGAGCCTACAATGAGCAGTTCTTC
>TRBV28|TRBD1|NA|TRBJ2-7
CASSWGQNEQYF
TGTGCCAGCAGCTGGGGACAGAACGAGCAGTACTTC
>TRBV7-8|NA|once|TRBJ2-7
CASSQTKLSYEQYF
TGTGCCAGCAGCCAGACAAAGCTCTCCTACGAGCAGTACTTC
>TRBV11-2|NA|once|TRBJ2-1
CASSSNTWDEQFF
TGTGCCAGCAGCTCGAATACTTGGGATGAGCAGTTCTTC
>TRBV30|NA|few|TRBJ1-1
CAWSAGTILNTEAFF
TGTGCCTGGAGTGCGGGAACGATCCTGAACACTGAAGCTTTCTTT
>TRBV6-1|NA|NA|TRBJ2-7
CASRTGNGVSEQYF
TGTGCCAGCAGGACCGGAAACGGGGTGTCCGAGCAGTACTTC
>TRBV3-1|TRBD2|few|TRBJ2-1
CASSQRAGGRVEQFF
TGTGCCAGCAGCCAACGAGCGGGAGGGAGAGTTGAGCAGTTCTTC
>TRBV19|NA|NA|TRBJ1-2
CASSIQDRNGYTF
TGTGCCAGTAGTATACAAGACAGAAACGGCTACACCTTC
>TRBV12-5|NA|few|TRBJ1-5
CASGFIGGQDVNQPQHF
TGTGCTAGTGGTTTCATCGGGGGCCAGGACGTCAATCAGCCCCAGCATTTT
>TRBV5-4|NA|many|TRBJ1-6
CASSLSQANSPLHF
TGTGCCAGCAGCTTGAGTCAGGCTAATTCACCCCTCCACTTT
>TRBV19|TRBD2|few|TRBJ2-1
CASSLAGGPLNEQFF
TGTGCCAGTAGTCTAGCGGGAGGCCCTCTTAATGAGCAGTTCTTC
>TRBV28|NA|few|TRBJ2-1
CASSFGTNRGRKTYNEQFF
TGTGCCAGCAGTTTTGGAACCAACCGTGGGCGGAAAACCTACAATGAGCAGTTCTTC
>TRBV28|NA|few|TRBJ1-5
CASTKSNQPQHF
TGTGCCAGCACTAAAAGCAATCAGCCCCAGCATTTT
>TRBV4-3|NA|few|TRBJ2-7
CASSQVRGGSYEQYF
TGCGCCAGCAGCCAAGTCCGGGGCGGCTCCTACGAGCAGTACTTC
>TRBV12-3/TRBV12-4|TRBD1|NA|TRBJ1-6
CASSPGTGYRSSPLHF
TGTGCCAGCAGTCCCGGGACAGGTTATCGGTCTTCACCCCTCCACTTT
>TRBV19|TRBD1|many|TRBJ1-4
CASSPDRGRREKLFF
TGTGCCAGTAGTCCGGACAGGGGGCGAAGAGAAAAACTGTTTTTT
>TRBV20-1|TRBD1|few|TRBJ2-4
CSASYDRGAAKNIQYF
TGCAGTGCTAGTTACGACAGGGGGGCCGCCAAAAACATTCAGTACTTC
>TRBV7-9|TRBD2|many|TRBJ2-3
CASEFSGGITDTQYF
TGTGCCAGCGAGTTCTCGGGAGGAATCACAGATACGCAGTATTTT
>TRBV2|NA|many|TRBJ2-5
CASSDQGSETQYF
TGTGCCAGCAGTGATCAGGGATCGGAGACCCAGTACTTC
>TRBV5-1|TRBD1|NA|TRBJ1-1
CASSFGTGGLNTEAFF
TGCGCCAGCAGCTTTGGGACAGGGGGACTGAACACTGAAGCTTTCTTT